Below, 9 T cell receptor beta chains from the same sample are listed, as sequenced in a study of CD8 T cells in Susac syndrome. A quantity of roughly 0.5 to 1 ug RNA underwent reverse transcription using random hexamers. MiXCR, applied by TCRdb to the immunoSEQ multiplex PCR reads, yields one record per CDR3 protein. The table records roughly 130,000 distinct CDR3 sequences, around 94% of them present only once. The sequenced sample consisted of CD4+ T cells from PBMCs. These receptor sequences come from a human donor with multiple sclerosis.

This clonotype came up once. The chain employs TRBV3-1 and TRBJ1-2; D is possibly TRBD1 (6 bases). CDR1 LGHDT and CDR2 YNNKEL come from the germline V gene (reference sequence). The CDR3 covers 12 residues. Deletions cut 1 base from V and 10 bases from J, with 10 bases between. CDR3 in amino acids: CASSQGGHLYTF. CDR3 DNA sequence: TGTGCCAGCAGCCAAGGGGGACACCTCTACACCTTC.

This clonotype is a singleton in its sample. J is TRBJ1-1 and V is TRBV3-1; D is uncertain. Looked up from germline, CDR1 is LGHDT and CDR2 is YNNKEL (reference sequence). Between the trimmed V and J ends, which lost 1 base and 12 bases, there was a span of 24 bases. The CDR3 is 16 amino acids. The DNA for the CDR3 is TGTGCCAGCAGCCAAGTCCCTCAGCTCGTGGCAGGTTCGACTTTCTTT. Amino acids: CASSQVPQLVAGSTFF.

The J gene is TRBJ2-2, the V gene TRBV9; 7 positions agree with TRBD2. The CDR3 has 15 amino acids. Germline V lookup: CDR1 SGDLS, CDR2 YYNGEE. Trimming removed 4 bases from V and 4 bases from J; junction bases left unmatched: 7. CDR3 loop: CASSPAGVGTGELFF. Written as DNA, the CDR3 is TGTGCCAGCAGCCCCGCGGGGGTAGGCACCGGGGAGCTGTTTTTT.

This clonotype has just one count. The CDR3 loop is CAWSVLGPRAPLHF. CDR3 DNA: TGTGCCTGGAGTGTACTTGGCCCCAGGGCACCCCTCCACTTT. The genes are TRBV30 and TRBJ1-6, with D possibly matching TRBD1 (5 bases). The CDR3 is 14 residues long. V was shortened by 0 bases and J by 11 bases, with 14 bases between the two germline ends. Germline CDR1 GTSNPN, CDR2 SVGIG (reference sequence).

The V gene is TRBV4-1, the J gene TRBJ1-6; D may be TRBD1 (5 bases). Trimming cost V 2 bases and J 0 bases, with 14 bases left between them. CDR1 is MGHRA, CDR2 YSYEKL, per germline. CDR3 length: 18 amino acids. The CDR3 protein is CASSQLQGYSSYNSPLHF. The CDR3 region has the DNA TGCGCCAGCAGCCAATTGCAGGGCTACAGCTCCTATAATTCACCCCTCCACTTT.

The gene calls are TRBV3-1 and TRBJ2-7; 8 nucleotides agree with TRBD2. The V gene end was trimmed by 0 bases and the J gene end by 2 bases; junction bases not matched to a gene: 6. Germline V lookup: CDR1 LGHDT, CDR2 YNNKEL (reference sequence). CDR3 length: 16 amino acids. The CDR3 loop reads CASSQERAGAPYEQYF. The CDR3 DNA follows: TGTGCCAGCAGCCAAGAACGAGCGGGAGCCCCCTACGAGCAGTACTTC.

This clonotype was observed a handful of times. This sequence joins TRBV7-9 and TRBJ2-2; D is unclear. V was cut by 0 bases and J by 0 bases, with 2 bases left in between. The CDR3 is 14 residues long. Per germline, CDR1 SEHNR and CDR2 FQNEAQ (reference sequence). CDR3: CASSLAANTGELFF. CDR3 sequence (DNA): TGTGCCAGCAGCTTAGCGGCGAACACCGGGGAGCTGTTTTTT.

CDR3 sequence reads: CAISRPAVTGGGYTF. The CDR3 DNA is TGTGCCATATCCAGGCCAGCAGTTACGGGTGGAGGCTACACCTTC. The chain uses TRBV6-1 and TRBJ1-2; unclear D gene. This CDR3 is built from 15 residues. The V end lost 10 bases, the J end lost 8 bases, and 26 bases lay between the germline ends. The germline V gene encodes CDR1 MNHNS and CDR2 SASEGT.

This CDR3 is CASSEYGDGEQFF. CDR3 nucleotides: TGTGCCAGCAGTGAATATGGAGATGGTGAGCAGTTCTTC. V gene TRBV25-1 combines with J gene TRBJ2-1; the D is unclear. The germline V and J ends were trimmed by 0 bases and 9 bases, with 9 bases remaining between them. Germline CDR1 and CDR2: MGHDK and SYGVNS. The CDR3 runs to 13 residues.